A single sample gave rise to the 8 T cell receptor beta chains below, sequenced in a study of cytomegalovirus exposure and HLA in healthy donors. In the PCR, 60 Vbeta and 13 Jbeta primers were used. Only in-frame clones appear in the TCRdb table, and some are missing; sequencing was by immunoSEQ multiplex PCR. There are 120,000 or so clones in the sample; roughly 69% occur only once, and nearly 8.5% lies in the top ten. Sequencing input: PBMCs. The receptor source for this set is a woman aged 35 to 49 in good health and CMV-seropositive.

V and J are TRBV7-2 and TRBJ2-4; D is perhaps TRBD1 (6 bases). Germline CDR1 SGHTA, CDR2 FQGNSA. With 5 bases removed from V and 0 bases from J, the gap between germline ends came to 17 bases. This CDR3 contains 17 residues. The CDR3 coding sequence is TGTGCCAGCAGCCCCAGGCCAGGGGCGTTAGCCAAAAACATTCAGTACTTC. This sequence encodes CASSPRPGALAKNIQYF.

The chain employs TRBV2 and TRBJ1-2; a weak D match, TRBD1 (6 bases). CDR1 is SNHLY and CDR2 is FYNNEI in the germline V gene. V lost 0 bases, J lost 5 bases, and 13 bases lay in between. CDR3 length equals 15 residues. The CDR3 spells CASSEAIRGGYGYTF. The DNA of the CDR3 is TGTGCCAGCAGTGAAGCCATCAGGGGTGGATATGGCTACACCTTC.

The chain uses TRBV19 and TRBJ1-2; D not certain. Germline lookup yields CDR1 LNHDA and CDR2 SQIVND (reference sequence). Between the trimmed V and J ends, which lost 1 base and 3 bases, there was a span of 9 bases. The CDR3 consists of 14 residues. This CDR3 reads CASSIGGGDYGYTF. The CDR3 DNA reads TGTGCCAGTAGTATAGGGGGAGGAGACTATGGCTACACCTTC.

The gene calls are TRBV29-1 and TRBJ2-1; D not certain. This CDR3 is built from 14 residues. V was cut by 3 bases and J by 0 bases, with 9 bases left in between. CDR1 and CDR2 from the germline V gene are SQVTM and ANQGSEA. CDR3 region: CSVEAASSYNEQFF. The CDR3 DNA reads TGCAGCGTTGAGGCGGCAAGCTCCTACAATGAGCAGTTCTTC.

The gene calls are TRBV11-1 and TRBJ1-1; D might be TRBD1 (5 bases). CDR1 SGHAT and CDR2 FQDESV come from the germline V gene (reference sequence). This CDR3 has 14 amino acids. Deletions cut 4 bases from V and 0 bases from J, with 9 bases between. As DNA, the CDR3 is TGTGCCAGCAGCTGGGGCGGACTGAACACTGAAGCTTTCTTT. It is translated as CASSWGGLNTEAFF.

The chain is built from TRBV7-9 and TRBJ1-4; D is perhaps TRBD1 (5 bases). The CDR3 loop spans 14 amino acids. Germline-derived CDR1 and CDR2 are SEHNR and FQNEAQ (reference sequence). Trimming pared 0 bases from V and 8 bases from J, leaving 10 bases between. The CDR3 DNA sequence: TGTGCCAGCAGCTTAGCTCAGGGTGGAGAAAAACTGTTTTTT. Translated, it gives CASSLAQGGEKLFF.

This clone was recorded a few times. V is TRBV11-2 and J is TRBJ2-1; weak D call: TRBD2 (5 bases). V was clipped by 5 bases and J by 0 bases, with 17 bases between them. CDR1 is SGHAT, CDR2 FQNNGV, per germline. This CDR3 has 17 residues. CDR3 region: CASSPFLSASSYNEQFF. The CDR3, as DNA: TGTGCCAGCAGCCCCTTTCTTAGCGCGAGCTCCTACAATGAGCAGTTCTTC.

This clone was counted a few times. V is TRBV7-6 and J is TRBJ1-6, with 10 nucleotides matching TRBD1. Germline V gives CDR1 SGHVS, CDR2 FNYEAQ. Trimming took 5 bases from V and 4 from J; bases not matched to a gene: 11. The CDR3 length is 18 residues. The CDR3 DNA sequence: TGTGCCAGCAGCAAACGACCAAGGACAGGGGGTTATAATTCACCCCTCCACTTT. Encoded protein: CASSKRPRTGGYNSPLHF.